The following is a T cell receptor (beta chain) sequence with its context. Patients of the Seattle cohort, enrolled during active infection, were followed longitudinally. The entry originates in a study of blood T cell repertoires in COVID-19. Background on the study: Acute and convalescent COVID-19 specimens originated in the United States, Italy and Spain. The analysed material was cDNA or gDNA that came from T cells, B-cell-depleted T cells, or PBMCs.

Trimming took 3 bases from V and 4 from J, leaving 10 bases between them. The CDR3 has 13 amino acids. Germline CDR1 and CDR2: LNHNV and YYDKDF (reference sequence). Original methodology: Estimation of nucleated cell counts relied on the amplification of reference gene primers. Data came from immunoSEQ multiplex PCR; TCRdb stores just in-frame clones and leaves some out. Clonal size and the V and J genes are those of that table, whereas D and trimming came from the DNA. The sample holds about 480,000 clones; roughly nine tenths are singletons and the top ten take 0.75% to 0.9%. The sequence was collected from a man aged 18 to 29 with COVID-19, enrolled during active disease. This chain uses TRBV15 with TRBJ2-7; D not certain. The sample was peripheral blood. Written as DNA, the CDR3 is TGTGCCACCAGCAGTCTGTCTGAGTACGAGCAGTACTTC. Translated, it gives CATSSLSEYEQYF.